The sequence of this T cell receptor (beta chain) was determined in a study of cytomegalovirus exposure and HLA in healthy donors. Overall study: A previous analysis identified approximately 120 million unique TCR beta sequences derived from some 200 million T cells.

Comments on this clone: Its antigen is currently unknown.

Points from the study as a whole: Later analysis demonstrated an association between a missense DCLRE1C variant and TCR beta V- and J-gene trimming. Likely technical artifact: a cluster of highly shared sequence variants. Several of the most significant clusters appeared linked to common viral pathogens, based on a later analysis.

This CDR3 comprises 14 residues. Germline V CDR1 and CDR2: LNHDA, SQIVND (reference sequence). V gave up 7 bases and J gave up 5 bases; unmatched junction bases: 9. The PCR contained 60 Vbeta and 13 Jbeta primers. Profiling relied on immunoSEQ multiplex PCR, and the TCRdb table lists in-frame clones only, not all of them. In the table there are just over 200,000 clones, under 70% of which are singletons. The chain joins TRBV19 to TRBJ2-3; 7 nucleotides match TRBD2. The origin of this receptor is a man aged 35 to 55 in good health and CMV-seropositive. Sequenced sample: PBMCs. DNA for the CDR3: TGTGCCAGTAAATCCAGGGAGCGGGGAGATACGCAGTATTTT. Protein sequence: CASKSRERGDTQYF.